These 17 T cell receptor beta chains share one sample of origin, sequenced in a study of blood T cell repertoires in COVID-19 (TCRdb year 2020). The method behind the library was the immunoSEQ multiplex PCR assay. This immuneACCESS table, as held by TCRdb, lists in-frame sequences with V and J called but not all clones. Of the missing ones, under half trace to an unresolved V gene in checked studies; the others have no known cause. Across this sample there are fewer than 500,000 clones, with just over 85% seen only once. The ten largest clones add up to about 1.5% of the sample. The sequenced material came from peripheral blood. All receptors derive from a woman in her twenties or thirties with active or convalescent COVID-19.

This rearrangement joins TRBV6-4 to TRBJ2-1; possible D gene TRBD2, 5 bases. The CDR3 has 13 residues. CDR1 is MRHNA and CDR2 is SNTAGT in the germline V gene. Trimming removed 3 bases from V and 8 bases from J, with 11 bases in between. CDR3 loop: CASSELESDEQFF. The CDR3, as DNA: TGTGCCAGCAGTGAACTAGAATCGGATGAGCAGTTCTTC.

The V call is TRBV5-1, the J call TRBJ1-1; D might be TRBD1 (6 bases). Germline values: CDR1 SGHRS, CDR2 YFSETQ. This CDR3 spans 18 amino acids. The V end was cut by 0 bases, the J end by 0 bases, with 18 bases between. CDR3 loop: CASSLVVFRGAMNTEAFF. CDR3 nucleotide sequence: TGCGCCAGCAGCTTGGTAGTGTTTCGGGGGGCGATGAACACTGAAGCTTTCTTT.

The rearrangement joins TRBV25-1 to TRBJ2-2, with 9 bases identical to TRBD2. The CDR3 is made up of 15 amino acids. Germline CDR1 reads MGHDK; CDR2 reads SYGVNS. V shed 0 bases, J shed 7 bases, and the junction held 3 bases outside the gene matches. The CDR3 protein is CASSEYQREVGELFF. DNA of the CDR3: TGTGCCAGCAGTGAATATCAGCGGGAGGTCGGGGAGCTGTTTTTT.

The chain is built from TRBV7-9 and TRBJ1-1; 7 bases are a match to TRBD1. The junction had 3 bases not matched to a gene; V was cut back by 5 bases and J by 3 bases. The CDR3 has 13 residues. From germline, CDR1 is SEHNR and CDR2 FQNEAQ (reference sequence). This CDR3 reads CASSSRGYTEAFF. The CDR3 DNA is TGTGCCAGCAGCAGCAGGGGGTACACTGAAGCTTTCTTT. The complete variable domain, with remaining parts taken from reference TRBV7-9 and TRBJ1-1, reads DTGVSQNPRHKITKRGQNVTFRCDPISEHNRLYWYRQTLGQGPEFLTYFQNEAQLEKSRLLSDRFSAERPKGSFSTLEIQRTEQGDSAMYLCASSSRGYTEAFFGQGTRLTVV.

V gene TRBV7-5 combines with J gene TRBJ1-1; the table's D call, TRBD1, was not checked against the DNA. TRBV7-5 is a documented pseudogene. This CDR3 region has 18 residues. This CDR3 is CVRSLPHPPGQRNTEAFF. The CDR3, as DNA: TGTGTCAGAAGCTTACCCCATCCTCCGGGACAGAGAAACACTGAAGCTTTCTTT.

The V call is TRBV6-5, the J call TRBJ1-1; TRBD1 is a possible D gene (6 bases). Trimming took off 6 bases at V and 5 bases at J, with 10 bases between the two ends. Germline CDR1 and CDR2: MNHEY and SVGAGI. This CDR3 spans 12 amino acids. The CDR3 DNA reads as TGTGCCAGCAGGGACAGATTGACTGAAGCTTTCTTT. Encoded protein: CASRDRLTEAFF.

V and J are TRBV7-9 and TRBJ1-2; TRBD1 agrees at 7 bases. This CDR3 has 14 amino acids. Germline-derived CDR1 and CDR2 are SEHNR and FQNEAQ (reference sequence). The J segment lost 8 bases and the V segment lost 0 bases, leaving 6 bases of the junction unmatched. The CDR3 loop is CASSLATGSGGYTF. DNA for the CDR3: TGTGCCAGCAGCTTAGCGACAGGGTCGGGCGGCTACACCTTC.

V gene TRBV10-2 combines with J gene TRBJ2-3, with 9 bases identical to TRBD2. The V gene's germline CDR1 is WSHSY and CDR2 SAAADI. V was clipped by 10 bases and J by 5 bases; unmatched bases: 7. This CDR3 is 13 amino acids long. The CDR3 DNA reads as TGCGCCACCTGGAGCGGGGGGCAAGATACGCAGTATTTT. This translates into CATWSGGQDTQYF.

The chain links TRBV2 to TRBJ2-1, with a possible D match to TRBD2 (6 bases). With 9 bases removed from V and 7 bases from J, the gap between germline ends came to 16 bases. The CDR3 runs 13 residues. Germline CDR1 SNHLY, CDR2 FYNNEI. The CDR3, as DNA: TGTGCCAGTCAAATAGGGACTGAGAATGAGCAGTTCTTC. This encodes CASQIGTENEQFF.

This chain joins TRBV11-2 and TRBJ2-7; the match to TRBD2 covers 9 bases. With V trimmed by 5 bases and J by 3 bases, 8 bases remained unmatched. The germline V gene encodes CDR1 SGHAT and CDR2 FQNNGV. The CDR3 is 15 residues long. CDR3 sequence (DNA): TGTGCCAGCAGCGATAGCGGGGGCATCCTCTACGAGCAGTACTTC. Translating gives CASSDSGGILYEQYF.

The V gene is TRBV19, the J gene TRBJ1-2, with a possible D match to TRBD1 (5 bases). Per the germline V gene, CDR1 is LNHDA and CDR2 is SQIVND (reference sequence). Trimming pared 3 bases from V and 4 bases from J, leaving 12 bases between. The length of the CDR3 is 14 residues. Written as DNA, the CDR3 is TGTGCCAGTAGTATCGCGACAGAGGCCTATGGCTACACCTTC. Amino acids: CASSIATEAYGYTF.

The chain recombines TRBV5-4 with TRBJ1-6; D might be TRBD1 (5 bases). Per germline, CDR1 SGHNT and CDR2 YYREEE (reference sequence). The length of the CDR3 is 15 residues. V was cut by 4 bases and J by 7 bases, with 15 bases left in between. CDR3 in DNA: TGTGCCAGCAGCCTTAGGGGCATGGCGAATTCACCCCTCCACTTT. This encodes CASSLRGMANSPLHF.

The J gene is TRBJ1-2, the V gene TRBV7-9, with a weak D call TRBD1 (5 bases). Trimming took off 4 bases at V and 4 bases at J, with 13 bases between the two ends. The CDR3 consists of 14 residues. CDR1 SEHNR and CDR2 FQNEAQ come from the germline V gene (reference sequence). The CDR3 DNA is TGTGCCAGCAGCTCCTCGGGGGGAGCCTATGGCTACACCTTC. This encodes CASSSSGGAYGYTF.

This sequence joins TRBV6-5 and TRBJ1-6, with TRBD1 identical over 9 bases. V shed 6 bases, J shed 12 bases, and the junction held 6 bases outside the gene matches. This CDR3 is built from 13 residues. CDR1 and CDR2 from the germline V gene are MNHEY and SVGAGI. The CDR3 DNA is TGTGCCAGCAGCTCGACAGGGGGTGGACCCCTCCACTTT. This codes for CASSSTGGGPLHF.

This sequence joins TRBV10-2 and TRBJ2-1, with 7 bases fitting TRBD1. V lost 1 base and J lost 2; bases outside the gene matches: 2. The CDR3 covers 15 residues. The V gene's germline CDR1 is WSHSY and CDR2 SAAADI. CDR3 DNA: TGCGCCAGCAGTGAGTACAGGGGAACCTACAATGAGCAGTTCTTC. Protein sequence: CASSEYRGTYNEQFF.

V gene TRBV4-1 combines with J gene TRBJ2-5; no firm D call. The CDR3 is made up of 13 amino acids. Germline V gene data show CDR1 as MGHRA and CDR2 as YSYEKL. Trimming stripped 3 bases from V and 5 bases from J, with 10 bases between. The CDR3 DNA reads TGCGCCAGCAGCCAGAGGTTTGGGGAGACCCAGTACTTC. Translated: CASSQRFGETQYF.

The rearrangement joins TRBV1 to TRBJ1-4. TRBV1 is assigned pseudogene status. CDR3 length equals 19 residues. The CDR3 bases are TGCACCAGCAGCCCTTTGGCGGGGTGGGGAGGCCCAACTAATGAAAAACTGTTTTTT. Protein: CTSSPLAGWGGPTNEKLFF.